This TCR beta chain was sequenced during a study of T cells after yellow fever vaccination. Germline loops: CDR1 DFQATT, CDR2 SNEGSKA (reference sequence). The CDR3 is 14 residues long. In this sample, this clonotype turned up once. A much larger clone sits a single nucleotide away, making a read error possible. MiXCR was run by TCRdb on the 5' RACE reads, yielding one entry per CDR3 protein. The sample records 150,000 or so distinct CDR3 sequences, 5% to 8% being singletons. This receptor was taken from a young man who received the YFV17D yellow fever vaccine. The sequencing used CD4+ T cells sorted from PBMCs, collected 10 days after the yellow fever booster vaccination. The V gene is TRBV20-1, the J gene TRBJ1-5, with D possibly TRBD1 on 5 matching bases. The CDR3 nucleotides are TGCAGTGCTAGAGCCGGGACTAGCAAGCAGCCCCAGCATTTT. Translation: CSARAGTSKQPQHF.